The clone carrying this TCR beta chain was counted ten times or more. The sample comes from a study of T cells in Graves' hyperthyroidism and ophthalmopathy. This CDR3 spans 10 amino acids. Trimming pared 6 bases from V and 7 bases from J, leaving 9 bases between. Germline V gene data show CDR1 as DFQATT and CDR2 as SNEGSKA (reference sequence). What was amplified from RNA transcripts were TCR beta CDR3 regions. First-round RT-PCR with HTBI primers amplified the TCR CDR3 region. MiXCR, run by TCRdb on the multiplex PCR reads, gives a single entry per CDR3 protein. The sample shows about 350,000 distinct CDR3 sequences, roughly 14% of them seen only once.

Material: blood. This chain joins TRBV20-1 and TRBJ2-5; D unclear. The sequence came from a woman in her thirties with Graves' hyperthyroidism. The CDR3 DNA sequence: TGCAGTGCCAAGGACGGGACCCAGTACTTC. It translates to CSAKDGTQYF.